This T cell receptor (beta chain) was found in a study of T cells after yellow fever vaccination (dated by TCRdb to the late 2010s). Background for the entire study: The SMART-Seq v4 Ultra Low Input RNA kit was used to prepare libraries from fractions with low cell numbers. To follow T-cell clones before and after both primary and booster YFV17D yellow fever vaccination, bulk TCR alpha and beta repertoires underwent longitudinal sequencing. Two healthy male donors made up the cohort, one aged 18 to 29 years and the other aged 30 to 40 years. Blood samples were taken at several timepoints before and after primary and secondary immunization, and bulk PBMC replicates and cell subsets were isolated.

Synthesis of TCR cDNA relied on 5'RACE template switching, a step that introduced a universal primer site along with unique molecular identifiers. cDNA synthesis was primed from both the TCR alpha and TCR beta constant segments. Two PCR steps were used to amplify libraries, with sample barcodes and sequencing adapters being added in the second step. Sequencing of libraries was performed on Illumina HiSeq 2500 (2x100 bp) or NovaSeq (2x150 bp). The original methods were these. Reads were demultiplexed and collapsed into UMI consensus sequences with MIGEC, and V(D)J alignment was performed with MiXCR. Using edgeR on replicate PBMC samples, clonotypes were called vaccine-responding if FDR was below 0.01 and the log2 fold change was above 5 up to day 15. Each bulk clonotype was labeled CD4 or CD8 based on which sequenced repertoire, CD4 or CD8, contained the clonotype at higher abundance. TCRdb's own reprocessing of the public reads used fastp at Q25 and MiXCR and kept productive beta chains. Each record represents a unique CDR3 protein, reported with the most common genes and DNA among its rows. The V and J calls were not made by the authors but by TCRdb's processing. Present in this sample are tens of thousands of distinct CDR3 sequences, less than 9% of which were seen just once. The ten largest clones add up to around 28% of the sample.

Overall study outcomes, separate from this receptor: Because only a couple of donors were included in the study, the extent to which the findings can be generalized is limited. Most clones expanded after primary vaccination were re-detected after the booster (almost 98% of CD4 and approximately 89% of CD8), suggesting broad memory maintenance. The secondary T-cell response was weaker than the primary response but faster, peaking on day 5 instead of day 15. Computational filtering was required because FACS-sorted repertoires could contain abundant contaminating clonotypes from the bulk population. A small share of clonotypes occurred in both CD4 and CD8 compartments, likely arising from convergent recombination.

V lost 7 bases and J lost 0 bases; the stretch between them is 10 bases long. CDR1 and CDR2 are read off the germline V gene (reference sequence) as LNHDA and SQIVND. The CDR3 starts with the cysteine, ends with the phenylalanine, and has 14 residues. The kept DNA is CDR3 alone, 42 bases in frame from the first base. On this clonotype: Its antigen specificity is not known. Base qualities are not provided; no much larger clone lies one nucleotide away.

The treatment or condition label on this specimen signifies: live attenuated yellow fever vaccine strain. PBMCs were isolated from peripheral blood using a standard Ficoll-Paque protocol. Dynabeads CD4 and CD8 positive selection kits were used to isolate CD4 and CD8 T-cell fractions. RNA was extracted with TriZol from bulk PBMCs, CD4 and CD8 fractions, and dextramer-positive and dextramer-negative fractions. Recombination connected TRBV19 to TRBJ2-1; a weak D assignment points to TRBD2 (6 bases agree). This TCR derives from a man aged 18 to 30 who received the YFV17D yellow fever vaccine. Sequencing used CD8+ T cells sorted from PBMCs, obtained roughly 15 days after the first yellow fever vaccination. The CDR3 region has the sequence CASNGGASYNEQFF. The DNA sequence is as follows: TGTGCCAGTAATGGCGGGGCCTCCTACAATGAGCAGTTCTTC.